The 11 T cell receptor beta chains presented below share a single source sample, sequenced in a study of blood T cell repertoires in COVID-19. Assay: immunoSEQ multiplex PCR; the TCRdb copy retains only in-frame clones and omits some. The sample shows about 12,000 clones, 88% of them seen only once. Material: peripheral blood. These receptors were collected from a human donor in a cohort sampled during active COVID-19.

V usage is TRBV6-5 and J usage is TRBJ2-3, with D perhaps matching TRBD2 (5 bases). The CDR3 totals 12 residues. The germline CDR1 and CDR2 sequences are MNHEY and SVGAGI. Trimming pared 6 bases from V and 6 bases from J, leaving 10 bases between. CDR3 sequence (DNA): TGTGCCAGCAGCGGACTCGGGGATACGCAGTATTTT. Translating gives CASSGLGDTQYF.

J is TRBJ2-2 and V is TRBV5-4, with D maybe TRBD1 (5 bases). The CDR3 is 15 amino acids. Looked up from germline, CDR1 is SGHNT and CDR2 is YYREEE (reference sequence). Trimming removed 4 bases from V and 4 bases from J, with 14 bases in between. CDR3 bases: TGTGCCAGCAGCGTAGACAGTTTTCTCACCGGGGAGCTGTTTTTT. Protein sequence: CASSVDSFLTGELFF. Full variable domain (rest looked up from reference TRBV5-4 and TRBJ2-2): ETGVTQSPTHLIKTRGQQVTLRCSSQSGHNTVSWYQQALGQGPQFIFQYYREEENGRGNFPPRFSGLQFPNYSSELNVNALELDDSALYLCASSVDSFLTGELFFGEGSRLTVL.

The chain links TRBV6-6 to TRBJ1-2, with a weak D call TRBD1 (6 bases). The CDR3 has 11 residues. Germline V lookup: CDR1 MNHNY, CDR2 SVGAGI (reference sequence). Trimming cost V 7 bases and J 6 bases, with 9 bases left between them. CDR3 loop: CASTRQDGYTF. CDR3 DNA: TGTGCCAGCACTCGACAGGATGGCTACACCTTC.

This clone appeared once. This sequence joins TRBV29-1 and TRBJ2-1, with 14 bases identical to TRBD2. Losses at the gene ends were 7 bases for V and 1 base for J; bases not matched to a gene: 9. This CDR3 contains 17 residues. CDR1 and CDR2 (germline): SQVTM, ANQGSEA. The CDR3 sequence is CSANGLAGGDSYNEQFF. The CDR3 DNA reads as TGCAGCGCCAATGGACTAGCGGGGGGAGATTCCTACAATGAGCAGTTCTTC.

The genes are TRBV7-7 and TRBJ1-6; TRBD1 might be the D (6 bases). The CDR3 sequence is 13 residues long. Germline loops: CDR1 SSHAT, CDR2 FNYEAQ (reference sequence). Trimming stripped 3 bases from V and 6 bases from J, with 6 bases between. CDR3 protein: CASSLDSNSPLHF. CDR3 bases: TGTGCCAGCAGCTTGGACAGTAATTCACCCCTCCACTTT.

The chain couples TRBV7-8 to TRBJ2-1, with 10 bases matching TRBD2. The CDR3 runs 14 residues. The V and J ends lost 5 bases and 5 bases, in that order; junction bases with no gene match: 3. The germline V gene has CDR1 SGHVS and CDR2 FQNEAQ. CDR3 coding DNA: TGTGCCAGCAGCCTAGGACTAGCGGACAATGAGCAGTTCTTC. This encodes CASSLGLADNEQFF.

Only a few counts were recorded for this clone. The rearrangement joins TRBV5-4 to TRBJ1-1; weak D call: TRBD1 (6 bases). The V and J ends lost 5 bases and 2 bases respectively, with 10 bases between them. The CDR3 loop spans 13 amino acids. Per germline, CDR1 SGHNT and CDR2 YYREEE (reference sequence). The CDR3 DNA sequence: TGTGCCAGCAGGCCACAGGGCAACACTGAAGCTTTCTTT. Translating gives CASRPQGNTEAFF.

The chain joins TRBV7-3 to TRBJ2-5; 8 bases agree with TRBD2. Germline V gene data show CDR1 as SGHTA and CDR2 as FQGTGA. This CDR3 has 13 residues. V was pared by 5 bases and J by 5 bases, with 4 bases of the junction left unmatched. CDR3 sequence (DNA): TGTGCCAGCAGCCCGGGGGGGCGGGAGACCCAGTACTTC. This sequence encodes CASSPGGRETQYF.

A single count supports this clone. In DNA form, the CDR3 reads TGTGCCATCATCCCCCCGACAGGGTCCTACGAGCAGTACTTC. It specifies CAIIPPTGSYEQYF. The chain has TRBV7-9 and TRBJ2-7; TRBD1 aligns across 7 bases. Germline trimming cut 10 bases from V and 1 base from J; bases unmatched to any gene: 10. The CDR3 sequence is 14 residues long. Germline V gene sequence: CDR1 SEHNR, CDR2 FQNEAQ (reference sequence).

The V and J genes are TRBV12-3 or TRBV12-4 and TRBJ1-6, with D unresolved. Trimming cost V 3 bases and J 10 bases, with 10 bases left between them. CDR3 length: 13 residues. CDR3 bases: TGTGCCAGCAGTTTCTTAGTAAACTCACCCCTCCACTTT. This codes for CASSFLVNSPLHF.

This rearrangement joins TRBV18 to TRBJ2-1, with D possibly being TRBD2 (6 bases). The CDR3 length is 14 residues. Germline CDR1 is KGHSH and CDR2 is LQKENI. V was cut by 4 bases and J by 6 bases, with 13 bases left in between. CDR3 nucleotide sequence: TGTGCCAGCTCACTTACGGGACTCCGCAATGAGCAGTTCTTC. Its translation: CASSLTGLRNEQFF.